This T cell receptor (beta chain) was observed in a study of T cell repertoires in cytomegalovirus infection. TCRdb recomputed calls from the reads with MiXCR, one row per CDR3 protein. The sample carries about 260,000 distinct CDR3 sequences, approximately 10% recorded once. This clonotype has a handful of counts. This CDR3 is 12 amino acids long. Germline V gene lookup returns CDR1 SNHLY and CDR2 FYNNEI. The V end lost 2 bases, the J end lost 6 bases, and 8 bases lay between the germline ends. The source material was PBMCs. This clonotype was sampled from a human donor in good health (CMV status not recorded). Some clones in this sample may be carry-over from other donors' samples. The chain carries TRBV2 and TRBJ2-7, with D possibly TRBD2 on 6 matching bases. The CDR3: CASSELALEQYF. For the CDR3, the DNA is TGTGCCAGCAGTGAACTAGCGCTCGAGCAGTACTTC.